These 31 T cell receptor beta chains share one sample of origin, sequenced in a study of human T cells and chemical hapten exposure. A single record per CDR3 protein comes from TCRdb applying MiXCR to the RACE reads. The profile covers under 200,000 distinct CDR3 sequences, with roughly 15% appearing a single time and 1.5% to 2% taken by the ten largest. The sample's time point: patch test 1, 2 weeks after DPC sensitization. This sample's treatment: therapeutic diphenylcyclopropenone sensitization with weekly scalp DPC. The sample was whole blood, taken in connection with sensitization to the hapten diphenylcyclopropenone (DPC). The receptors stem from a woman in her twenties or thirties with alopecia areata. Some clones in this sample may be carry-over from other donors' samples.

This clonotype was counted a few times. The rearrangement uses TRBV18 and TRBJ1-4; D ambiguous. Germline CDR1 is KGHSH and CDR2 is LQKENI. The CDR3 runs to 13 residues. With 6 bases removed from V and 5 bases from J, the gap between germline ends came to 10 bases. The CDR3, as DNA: TGTGCCAGCTCCGCCGGGGAAAATGAAAAACTGTTTTTT. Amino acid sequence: CASSAGENEKLFF.

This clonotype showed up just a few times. The CDR3 sequence is CASNGQGVNTGELFF. For the CDR3, the DNA is TGTGCCAGCAACGGACAGGGGGTGAACACCGGGGAGCTGTTTTTT. V is TRBV12-3 or TRBV12-4 and J is TRBJ2-2; 10 bases fit TRBD1. The CDR3 totals 15 residues. The J segment lost 1 base and the V segment lost 7 bases, leaving 3 bases of the junction unmatched.

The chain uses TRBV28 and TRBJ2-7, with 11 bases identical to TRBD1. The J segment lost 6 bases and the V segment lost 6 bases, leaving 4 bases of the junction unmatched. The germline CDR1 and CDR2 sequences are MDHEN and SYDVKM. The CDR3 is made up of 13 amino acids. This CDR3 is CASRRTGGVEQYF. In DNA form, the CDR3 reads TGTGCCAGCAGACGGACAGGGGGCGTCGAGCAGTACTTC.

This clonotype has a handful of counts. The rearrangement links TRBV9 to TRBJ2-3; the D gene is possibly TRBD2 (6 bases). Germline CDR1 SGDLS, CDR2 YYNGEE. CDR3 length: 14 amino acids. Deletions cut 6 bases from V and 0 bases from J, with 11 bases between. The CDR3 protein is CASNVRGSTDTQYF. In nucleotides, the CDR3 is TGTGCCAGCAATGTGCGGGGAAGCACAGATACGCAGTATTTT.

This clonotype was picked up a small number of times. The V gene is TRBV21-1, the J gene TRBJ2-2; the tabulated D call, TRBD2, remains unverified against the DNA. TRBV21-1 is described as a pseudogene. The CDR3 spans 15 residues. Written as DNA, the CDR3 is TGTGCCAGCCGGACTAGCGGTCTAGGGACCGGGGAGCTGTTTTTT. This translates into CASRTSGLGTGELFF.

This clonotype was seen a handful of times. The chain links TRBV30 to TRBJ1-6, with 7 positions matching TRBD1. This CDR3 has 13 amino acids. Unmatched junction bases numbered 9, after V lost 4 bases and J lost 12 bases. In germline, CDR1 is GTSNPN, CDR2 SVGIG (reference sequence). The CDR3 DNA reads TGTGCCTGGAACCGGGACAGCGGCCAACCCCTCCACTTT. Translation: CAWNRDSGQPLHF.

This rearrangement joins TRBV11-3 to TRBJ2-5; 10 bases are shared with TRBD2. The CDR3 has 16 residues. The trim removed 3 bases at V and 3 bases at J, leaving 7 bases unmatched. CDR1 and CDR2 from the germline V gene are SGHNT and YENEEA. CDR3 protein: CASSLASGLAEETQYF. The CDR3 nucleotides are TGTGCCAGCAGCTTGGCCTCCGGACTAGCGGAAGAGACCCAGTACTTC.

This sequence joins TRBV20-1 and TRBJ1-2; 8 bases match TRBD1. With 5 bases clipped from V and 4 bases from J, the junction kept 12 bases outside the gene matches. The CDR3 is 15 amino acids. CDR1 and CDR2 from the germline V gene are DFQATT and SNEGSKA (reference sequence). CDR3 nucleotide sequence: TGCAGTGCTCCGGACAGGGTTTCTCAGGTCTATGGCTACACCTTC. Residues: CSAPDRVSQVYGYTF.

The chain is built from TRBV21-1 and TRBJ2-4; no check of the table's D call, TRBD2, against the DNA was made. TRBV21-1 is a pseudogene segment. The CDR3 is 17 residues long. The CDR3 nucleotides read TGTGCCAGCCTGACTAGCGGGGGGGCAATTCCCAAAAACATTCAGTACTTC. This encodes CASLTSGGAIPKNIQYF.

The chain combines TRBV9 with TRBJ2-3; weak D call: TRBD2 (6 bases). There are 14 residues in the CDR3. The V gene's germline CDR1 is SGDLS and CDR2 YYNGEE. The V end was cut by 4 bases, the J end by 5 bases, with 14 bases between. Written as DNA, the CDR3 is TGTGCCAGCAGCAACCGAGCGGGCGTAGATACGCAGTATTTT. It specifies CASSNRAGVDTQYF.

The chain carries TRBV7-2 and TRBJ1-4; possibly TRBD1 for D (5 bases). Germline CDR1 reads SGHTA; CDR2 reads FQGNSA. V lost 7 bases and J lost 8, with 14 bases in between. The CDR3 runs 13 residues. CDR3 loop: CASTSRGGEKLFF. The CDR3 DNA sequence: TGTGCCAGCACATCCCGGGGCGGGGAAAAACTGTTTTTT.

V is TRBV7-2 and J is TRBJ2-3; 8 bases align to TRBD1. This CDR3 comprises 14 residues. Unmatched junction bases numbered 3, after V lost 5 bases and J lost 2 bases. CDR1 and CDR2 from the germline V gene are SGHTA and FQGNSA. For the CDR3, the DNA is TGTGCCAGCAGCGGACAGGGTACCACAGATACGCAGTATTTT. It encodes CASSGQGTTDTQYF.

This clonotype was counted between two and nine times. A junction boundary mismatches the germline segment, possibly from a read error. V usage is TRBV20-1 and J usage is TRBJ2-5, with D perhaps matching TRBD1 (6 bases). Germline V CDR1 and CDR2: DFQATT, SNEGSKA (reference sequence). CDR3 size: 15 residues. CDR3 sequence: CSARDPGTPKETQYF. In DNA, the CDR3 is TGCAGTGCTAGAGATCCGGGGACACCGAAAGAGACTCAGTACTTC.

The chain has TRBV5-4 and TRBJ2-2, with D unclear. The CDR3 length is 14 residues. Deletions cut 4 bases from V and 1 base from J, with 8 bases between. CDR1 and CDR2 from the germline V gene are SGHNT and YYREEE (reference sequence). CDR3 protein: CASSTTVNTGELFF. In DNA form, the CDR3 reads TGTGCCAGCAGCACTACAGTGAACACCGGGGAGCTGTTTTTT.

CDR3: CSVPYQETQYF. CDR3 DNA: TGCAGCGTACCGTACCAAGAGACCCAGTACTTC. The chain employs TRBV29-1 and TRBJ2-5; D uncertain. V was cut by 6 bases and J by 0 bases, with 5 bases left in between. Germline CDR1 reads SQVTM; CDR2 reads ANQGSEA. CDR3 length: 11 residues.

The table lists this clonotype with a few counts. The CDR3 sequence: CASSLGIQGRSEKLFF. The DNA of the CDR3 is TGTGCCAGCAGCTTAGGAATTCAGGGCCGGAGTGAAAAACTGTTTTTT. The rearrangement uses TRBV13 and TRBJ1-4; a possible D gene is TRBD1 (5 bases). The germline V gene has CDR1 PRHDT and CDR2 FYEKMQ (reference sequence). V was trimmed by 0 bases and J by 7 bases, leaving 15 bases between them. The CDR3 contains 16 residues. Together with reference TRBV13 and TRBJ1-4, the CDR3 gives the full variable domain: AAGVIQSPRHLIKEKRETATLKCYPIPRHDTVYWYQQGPGQDPQFLISFYEKMQSDKGSIPDRFSAQQFSDYHSELNMSSLELGDSALYFCASSLGIQGRSEKLFFGSGTQLSVL.

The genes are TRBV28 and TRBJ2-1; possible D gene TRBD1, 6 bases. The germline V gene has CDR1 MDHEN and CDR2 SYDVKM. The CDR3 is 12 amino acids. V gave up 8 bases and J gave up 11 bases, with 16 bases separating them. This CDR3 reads CASCQYRDKQFF. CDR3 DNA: TGTGCCAGCTGTCAGTACCGGGACAAGCAGTTCTTC.

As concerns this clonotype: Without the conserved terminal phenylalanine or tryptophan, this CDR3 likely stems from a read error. CDR3 in DNA: TGTGCCAGCAGACCATGGACTAGTCCTAGCACAGATACGCAGTATTCT. Translation gives CASRPWTSPSTDTQYS. The chain has TRBV7-2 and TRBJ2-3; 7 nucleotides match TRBD2. CDR1 and CDR2 from the germline V gene are SGHTA and FQGNSA. V was pared by 6 bases and J by 0 bases, with 9 bases of the junction left unmatched. This CDR3 is built from 16 residues.

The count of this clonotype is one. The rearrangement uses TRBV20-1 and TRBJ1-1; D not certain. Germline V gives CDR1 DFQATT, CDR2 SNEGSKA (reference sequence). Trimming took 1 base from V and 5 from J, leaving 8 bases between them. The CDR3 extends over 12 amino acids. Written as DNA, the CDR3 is TGCAGTGCTAGAGGTCGGGTGACTGAAGCTTTCTTT. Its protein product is CSARGRVTEAFF.

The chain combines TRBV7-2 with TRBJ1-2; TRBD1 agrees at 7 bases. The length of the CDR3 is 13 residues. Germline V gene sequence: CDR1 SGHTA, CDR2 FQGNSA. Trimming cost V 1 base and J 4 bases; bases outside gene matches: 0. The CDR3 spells CASSLGTGYGYTF. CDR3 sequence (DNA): TGTGCCAGCAGCTTAGGGACAGGCTATGGCTACACCTTC.

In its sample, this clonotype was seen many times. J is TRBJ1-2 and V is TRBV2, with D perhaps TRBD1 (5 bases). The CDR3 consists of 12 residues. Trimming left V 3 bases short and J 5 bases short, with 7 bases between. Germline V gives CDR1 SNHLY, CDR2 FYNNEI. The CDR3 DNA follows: TGTGCCAGCAGTGAGCAGGGATATGGCTACACCTTC. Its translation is CASSEQGYGYTF.

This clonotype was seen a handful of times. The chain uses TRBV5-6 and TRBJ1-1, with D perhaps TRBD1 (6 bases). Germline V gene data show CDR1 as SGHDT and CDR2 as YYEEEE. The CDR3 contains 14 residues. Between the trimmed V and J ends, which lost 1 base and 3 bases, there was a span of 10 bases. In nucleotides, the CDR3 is TGTGCCAGCAGCTTGTCAGGGGTGGACACTGAAGCTTTCTTT. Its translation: CASSLSGVDTEAFF.

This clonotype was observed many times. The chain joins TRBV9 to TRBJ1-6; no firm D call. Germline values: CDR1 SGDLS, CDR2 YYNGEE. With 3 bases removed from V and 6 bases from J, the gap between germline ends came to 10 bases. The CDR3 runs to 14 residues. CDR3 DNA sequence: TGTGCCAGCAGCGCCCTGGTCGCTAATTCACCCCTCCACTTT. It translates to CASSALVANSPLHF.

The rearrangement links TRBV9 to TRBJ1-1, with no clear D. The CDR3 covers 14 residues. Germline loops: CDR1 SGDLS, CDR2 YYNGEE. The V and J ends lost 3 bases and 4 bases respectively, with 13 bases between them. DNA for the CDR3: TGTGCCAGCAGCGGTGGACGGGTCCGCACTGAAGCTTTCTTT. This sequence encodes CASSGGRVRTEAFF.

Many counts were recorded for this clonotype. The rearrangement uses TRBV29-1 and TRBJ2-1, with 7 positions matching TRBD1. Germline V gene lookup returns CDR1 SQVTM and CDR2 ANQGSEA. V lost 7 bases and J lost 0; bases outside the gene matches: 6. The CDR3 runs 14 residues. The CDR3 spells CSGIQGSSYNEQFF. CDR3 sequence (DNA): TGCAGCGGGATACAGGGGAGCTCCTACAATGAGCAGTTCTTC.

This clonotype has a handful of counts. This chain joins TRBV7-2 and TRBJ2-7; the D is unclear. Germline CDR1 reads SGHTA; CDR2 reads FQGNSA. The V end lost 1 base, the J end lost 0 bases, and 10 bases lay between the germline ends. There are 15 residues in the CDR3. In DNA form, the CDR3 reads TGTGCCAGCAGCTTAGTCACGGAGAGCTCCTACGAGCAGTACTTC. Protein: CASSLVTESSYEQYF.

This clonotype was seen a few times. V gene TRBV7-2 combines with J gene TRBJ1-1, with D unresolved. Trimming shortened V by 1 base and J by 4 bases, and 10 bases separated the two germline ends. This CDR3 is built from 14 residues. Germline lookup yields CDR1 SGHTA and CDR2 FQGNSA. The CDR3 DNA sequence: TGTGCCAGCAGCTTAGGGCGGGTTGTCACTGAAGCTTTCTTT. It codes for CASSLGRVVTEAFF.

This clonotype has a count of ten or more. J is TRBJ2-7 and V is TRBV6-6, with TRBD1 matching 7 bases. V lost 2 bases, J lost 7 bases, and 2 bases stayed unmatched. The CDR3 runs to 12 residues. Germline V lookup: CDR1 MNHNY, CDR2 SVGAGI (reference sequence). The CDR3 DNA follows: TGTGCCAGCAGTTACACACAGGGGGAGCAGTACTTC. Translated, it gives CASSYTQGEQYF.

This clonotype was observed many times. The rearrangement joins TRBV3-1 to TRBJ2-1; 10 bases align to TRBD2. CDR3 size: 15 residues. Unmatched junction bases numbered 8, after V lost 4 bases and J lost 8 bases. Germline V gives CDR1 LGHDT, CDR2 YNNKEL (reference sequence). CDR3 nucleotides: TGTGCCAGCAGCCTCCAGCGGGGGGGCCGAGATGAGCAGTTCTTC. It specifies CASSLQRGGRDEQFF.

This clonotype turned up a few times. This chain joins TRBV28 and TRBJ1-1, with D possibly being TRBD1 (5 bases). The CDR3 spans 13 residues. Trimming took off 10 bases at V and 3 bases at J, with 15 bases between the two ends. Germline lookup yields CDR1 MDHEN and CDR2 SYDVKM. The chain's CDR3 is CATQGPPDTEAFF. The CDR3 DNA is TGTGCCACCCAGGGACCACCCGACACTGAAGCTTTCTTT.

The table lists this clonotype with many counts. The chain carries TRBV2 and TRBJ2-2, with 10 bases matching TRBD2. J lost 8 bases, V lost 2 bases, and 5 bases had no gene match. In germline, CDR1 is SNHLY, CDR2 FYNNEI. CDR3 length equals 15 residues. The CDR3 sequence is CASSETTSGTGELFF. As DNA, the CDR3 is TGTGCCAGCAGTGAAACAACTAGCGGGACGGGGGAGCTGTTTTTT.